This TCR beta chain comes out of a study of T-cell reconstitution after alpha-beta-depleted transplantation in children. Study findings and constraints: Reportedly, roughly two months post-transplant, alpha-beta T cells arose from several hundred expanded graft clones. When one year had passed after transplant, most T-cell counts and diversity came from newly produced T cells. Some patients showed high day-60 TCRbeta diversity, which derived from surviving recipient T cells and thymic progenitors.

The CDR3 loop spans 15 amino acids. The germline CDR1 and CDR2 sequences are LGHDT and YNNKEL (reference sequence). Losses at the gene ends were 1 base for V and 8 bases for J; bases not matched to a gene: 7. As to this clonotype: Antigen specificity is unknown.

Preparation of the TCRbeta library involved a method that used unique molecular identifiers. TCRdb passed the PCR reads through MiXCR, listing each CDR3 protein once. There are hundreds of thousands of distinct CDR3 sequences in the sample; around 15% occur only once, and around two fifths lies in the top ten. The chain employs TRBV3-1 and TRBJ2-1; 8 nucleotides match TRBD2. The source material was PBMCs, mostly from graft donor cells, sampled 360 days after TCRalphabeta/CD19-depleted stem cell transplant. The source of this sequence is a male patient aged 2 to 10 who had a stem cell transplant for acute lymphoblastic leukemia, so the T cells may come from the graft donor. Written as DNA, the CDR3 is TGTGCCAGCAGCCAAGGCTACGGGAGGGGGGATGAGCAGTTCTTC. It yields the protein CASSQGYGRGDEQFF.